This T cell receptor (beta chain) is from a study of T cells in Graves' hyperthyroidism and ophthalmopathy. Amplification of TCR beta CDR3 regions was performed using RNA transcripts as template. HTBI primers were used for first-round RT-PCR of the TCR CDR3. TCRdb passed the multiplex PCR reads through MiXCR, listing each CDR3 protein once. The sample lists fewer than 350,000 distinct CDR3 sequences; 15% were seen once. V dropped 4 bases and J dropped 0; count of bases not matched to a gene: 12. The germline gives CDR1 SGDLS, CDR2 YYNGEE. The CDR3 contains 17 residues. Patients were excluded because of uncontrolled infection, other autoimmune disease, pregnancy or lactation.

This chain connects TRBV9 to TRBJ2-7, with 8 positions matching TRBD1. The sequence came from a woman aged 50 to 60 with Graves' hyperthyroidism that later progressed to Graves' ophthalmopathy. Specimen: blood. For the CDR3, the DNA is TGTGCCAGCAGCTCCGACCCCGGGACAGGTATCTCCTACGAGCAGTACTTC. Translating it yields CASSSDPGTGISYEQYF. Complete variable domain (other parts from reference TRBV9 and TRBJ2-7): DSGVTQTPKHLITATGQRVTLRCSPRSGDLSVYWYQQSLDQGLQFLIQYYNGEERAKGNILERFSAQQFPDLHSELNLSSLELGDSALYFCASSSDPGTGISYEQYFGPGTRLTVT.